This TCR beta chain is from a study of Ad26.COV2.S vaccination and SARS-CoV-2 variants. Overall study context: The trial was COV1001 and the donor's arm was Ad26.COV2.S. Participants got Ad26.COV2.S intramuscularly, once or twice 56 days apart. Study-level results: For non-spike TCRs, breadth in vaccine recipients resembled that in placebo recipients. Vaccine recipients posted higher spike-specific TCR breadth than their placebo counterparts.

Concerning this clone itself: The antigen is unknown.

The CDR3 is made up of 13 amino acids. The V end lost 0 bases, the J end lost 3 bases, and 3 bases lay between the germline ends. CDR1 is SEHNR and CDR2 is FQNEAQ in the germline V gene (reference sequence). TCRdb's table, derived via immunoSEQ multiplex PCR, lists solely in-frame clones and lacks some. The repertoire consists of about 390,000 clones, with 88% occurring once and the leading ten covering 3% to 3.5%. Sample treatment: about 20 received Ad26.COV2.S at low or high dose, single or two shots; about 5 received placebo; per-sample allocation not given. Sampling was done on day 63 after the first vaccine or placebo injection.

The gene calls are TRBV7-9 and TRBJ2-1, with D uncertain. The clonotype comes from a person aged 18-65 years who received the Ad26.COV2.S COVID-19 vaccine or a placebo. The sample was peripheral blood, taken in a trial of Ad26.COV2.S vaccine versus placebo. CDR3 nucleotide sequence: TGTGCCAGCAGCTTAGCGCGCTACAATGAGCAGTTCTTC. Translating gives CASSLARYNEQFF.